This T cell receptor (beta chain) was observed in a study of identical twins. The CDR3 loop spans 13 amino acids. Germline CDR1 SEHNR, CDR2 FQNEAQ (reference sequence). V shed 5 bases, J shed 10 bases, and the junction held 5 bases outside the gene matches. TCRdb used MiXCR to reprocess the 5' RACE reads, holding one entry per CDR3 protein. This sample has a few hundred thousand distinct CDR3 sequences; 8% to 11% occur once, and the top ten carry 9% to 10%. This rearrangement joins TRBV7-9 to TRBJ1-1, with 12 bases fitting TRBD1. The sample was memory T cells sorted from blood. The source of this sequence is a man in his fifties or sixties in good health. The CDR3 is CASSPGTGGVAFF. The CDR3 DNA reads as TGTGCCAGCAGCCCAGGGACAGGGGGCGTAGCTTTCTTT.